This is a list of T cell receptor beta chains from one sample in a study of cytomegalovirus exposure and HLA in healthy donors. Sequencing was performed with immunoSEQ multiplex PCR; in TCRdb, only in-frame clones are kept and a portion is missing. The repertoire holds about 69,000 clones, with 76% as singletons. Sequencing was done on a sample of PBMCs. These receptors came from a man aged 18-30 years in good health and CMV-seronegative. Both conserved end residues are part of each CDR3. The D gene is left open where the match is weak. The size field is filled for only some rows; it gives once, few, many or a size class.

v_gene	j_gene	abundance	d_gene	CDR3aa	CDR3nt
TRBV29-1	TRBJ2-1	few	TRBD2	CSVEESGLSGQQFF	TGCAGCGTTGAAGAGTCGGGACTATCCGGACAGCAGTTCTTC
TRBV7-2	TRBJ2-1	NA	NA	CASSLPTFSGRYNEQFF	TGTGCCAGCAGCTTACCCACCTTTAGCGGCCGTTACAATGAGCAGTTCTTC
TRBV27	TRBJ2-1	NA	NA	CASSLSGYYNEQFF	TGTGCCAGCAGTTTGAGCGGGTACTACAATGAGCAGTTCTTC
TRBV18	TRBJ2-1	NA	NA	CASRRQVLGEQFF	TGTGCCAGCCGAAGACAGGTCCTAGGCGAGCAGTTCTTC
TRBV11-2	TRBJ2-7	once	NA	CASSPSLGYEQYF	TGTGCCAGCAGCCCTAGCTTGGGCTACGAGCAGTACTTC
TRBV5-1	TRBJ2-5	few	TRBD2	CASSQGRPSGGLVGETQYF	TGCGCCAGCAGCCAAGGGCGGCCTAGCGGGGGCCTCGTCGGGGAGACCCAGTACTTC
TRBV10-1	TRBJ2-7	few	TRBD1	CASSDSGTEDEQYF	TGCGCCAGCAGTGATTCCGGGACAGAGGACGAGCAGTACTTC
TRBV6-1	TRBJ1-5	NA	TRBD1	CASTLWRGPNQPQHF	TGTGCCAGCACTCTATGGAGGGGGCCCAATCAGCCCCAGCATTTT
TRBV5-4	TRBJ1-2	few	NA	CASSLDQGLSGYTF	TGTGCCAGCAGCTTGGATCAGGGGCTGTCTGGCTACACCTTC
TRBV7-3	TRBJ1-2	NA	TRBD1	CASSQTKGDRDLVRYGYTF	TGTGCCAGCAGCCAAACCAAGGGGGACAGGGATTTAGTGAGGTATGGCTACACCTTC
TRBV5-6	TRBJ2-6	few	NA	CASSLGGSGANVLTF	TGTGCCAGCAGCTTGGGAGGCTCTGGGGCCAACGTCCTGACTTTC
TRBV14	TRBJ2-5	NA	TRBD1	CASSQGQGRPETQYF	TGTGCCAGCAGCCAAGGACAGGGCCGACCGGAGACCCAGTACTTC
TRBV2	TRBJ1-5	NA	NA	CASSPQGVGSNQPQHF	TGTGCCAGCAGTCCTCAGGGTGTAGGGAGCAATCAGCCCCAGCATTTT
TRBV28	TRBJ2-1	NA	TRBD2	CASTGAGNNEQFF	TGTGCCAGCACGGGAGCGGGGAACAATGAGCAGTTCTTC
TRBV7-2	TRBJ2-3	NA	NA	CASSLWGADTQYF	TGTGCCAGCAGCTTGTGGGGCGCAGATACGCAGTATTTT
TRBV6-6	TRBJ1-5	NA	NA	CASHRTVSNQPQHF	TGTGCCAGCCATAGGACAGTTAGTAATCAGCCCCAGCATTTT
TRBV4-1	TRBJ1-1	NA	TRBD1	CASSDRQGSEAFF	TGCGCCAGCAGCGACAGACAGGGGTCTGAAGCTTTCTTT
TRBV4-3	TRBJ1-2	NA	TRBD1	CASSQDQGAPPYGYTF	TGCGCCAGCAGCCAAGACCAGGGGGCGCCCCCCTATGGCTACACCTTC
TRBV5-1	TRBJ2-1	NA	TRBD2	CASSTGLAGAFSYNEQFF	TGCGCCAGCAGCACCGGACTAGCGGGGGCCTTCTCCTACAATGAGCAGTTCTTC
TRBV19	TRBJ2-7	NA	NA	CASSLDRSYEQYF	TGTGCCAGTAGTCTTGACAGGAGCTACGAGCAGTACTTC